This record covers a single TCR beta chain. Its specificity is not known. The data were obtained in a study of blood T cells in healthy people across ages. Whole-study findings and limits: As age increased, TCR beta diversity per million T cells fell in a roughly linear fashion.

The V and J ends lost 6 bases and 6 bases respectively, with 8 bases between them. The germline V gene encodes CDR1 MNHNS and CDR2 SASEGT. CDR3 length: 11 amino acids. Primed by a sample-barcoded 5' primer and a J-beta primer mix, a second PCR proceeded for about 6 to 12 cycles. A template-switch adaptor containing 12 random nucleotides labeled each cDNA molecule. One entry per CDR3 protein results from TCRdb running MiXCR on the 5' RACE reads. Of 750,000 to 950,000 distinct CDR3 sequences listed, roughly 50% are singletons. The V call is TRBV6-1, the J call TRBJ1-2; the D is unclear. This sequence was found in a man at least 80 years old in good health. The source material was blood. CDR3 region: CASRLSHGYTF. The CDR3 nucleotides read TGTGCCAGCAGGTTAAGCCATGGCTACACCTTC.